This T cell receptor beta chain derives from a study of control samples from healthy donors and cancer patients. The CDR3 spans 15 residues. Germline values: CDR1 MGHRA, CDR2 YSYEKL. V trimming: 4 bases; J trimming: 1 base; junction bases outside the gene matches: 4. Produced via immunoSEQ multiplex PCR; TCRdb's table is partial and in-frame only. Among roughly 76,000 clones listed, approximately 93% were seen once. Material: PBMCs. The receptor was isolated from a woman in her forties with lung cancer. V and J are TRBV4-1 and TRBJ1-1, with 9 nucleotides matching TRBD1. The CDR3 spells CASSPGTGRNTEAFF. CDR3 DNA sequence: TGCGCCAGCAGCCCCGGGACAGGGAGGAACACTGAAGCTTTCTTT.